One TCR beta chain is described in this entry. No antigen is known for it. This sample was included in a study of cytomegalovirus exposure and HLA in healthy donors. Study conclusions and caveats: The study carried out a later analysis of TCR beta sequences. It associated approximately 15,000 of them with specific HLA alleles at a false discovery rate of 0.05. Rates of TCR association differed by HLA locus in a later analysis, with DRB1 highest and HLA-C lowest. Most TCR sequences were rare, but some public TCRs occurred in many donors.

The CDR3 runs 13 residues. Germline CDR1 and CDR2: SGHDN and FVKESK. Both 60 Vbeta primers and 13 Jbeta primers went into the PCR. Libraries were prepared by immunoSEQ multiplex PCR; TCRdb keeps only in-frame clonotypes and omits some of them. The top ten clones hold under 4.5% of a sample with about 140,000 clones, about 79% of them seen once. The chain has TRBV14 and TRBJ2-5; a weak D match, TRBD2 (5 bases). TRBJ2-7 explains the end of the DNA better; the J call may be wrong. The receptor was isolated from a man aged 40-49 years in good health and CMV-seropositive. Source material: PBMCs. The CDR3 region is CASSQDRRDEQYF. Here the CDR3 DNA reads TGTGCCAGCAGCCAAGACAGGCGGGACGAGCAGTACTTC.